These 10 T cell receptor beta chains share one sample of origin, sequenced in a study of blood T cells in healthy people across ages. A sample-barcoded 5' primer and a J-beta primer mix were used in a second PCR of roughly 6 to 11 cycles. Using its own MiXCR run on the 5' RACE reads, TCRdb lists one record per CDR3 protein. The sample records some 750,000 distinct CDR3 sequences, about 20% being singletons. The sample taken for sequencing was blood. All receptors come from a man between 65 and 85 years old in good health.

This clonotype was seen only a few times. The chain combines TRBV11-3 with TRBJ2-4, with D tentatively TRBD1 (5 bases). Per germline, CDR1 SGHNT and CDR2 YENEEA. The CDR3 consists of 16 residues. The ends were cut back, 5 bases at V and 0 bases at J, with 14 bases in the middle. This CDR3 reads CASSPFNQGAKNIQYF. CDR3 sequence (DNA): TGTGCCAGCAGCCCATTCAACCAGGGAGCCAAAAACATTCAGTACTTC.

V and J are TRBV14 and TRBJ1-1; D call uncertain. V was clipped by 0 bases and J by 0 bases, with 8 bases between them. Germline lookup yields CDR1 SGHDN and CDR2 FVKESK. The CDR3 sequence is 15 residues long. CDR3 loop: CASSQELQVNTEAFF. Written as DNA, the CDR3 is TGTGCCAGCAGCCAAGAATTGCAGGTGAACACTGAAGCTTTCTTT.

This clonotype showed up just a few times. The rearrangement uses TRBV6-6 and TRBJ2-1; D is tentatively TRBD1 or TRBD2 (5 bases each). The germline CDR1 and CDR2 sequences are MNHNY and SVGAGI (reference sequence). The CDR3 length is 14 residues. Trimming cost V 2 bases and J 6 bases, with 11 bases left between them. CDR3 amino acids: CASSYRDGFNEQFF. Here the CDR3 DNA reads TGTGCCAGCAGTTACCGGGACGGCTTCAATGAGCAGTTCTTC.

In its sample, this clonotype was seen many times. The chain has TRBV10-1 and TRBJ1-1; the match to TRBD1 covers 8 bases. Germline V gene data show CDR1 as WNHNN and CDR2 as SYGVQD (reference sequence). The CDR3 is 15 residues long. Germline trimming cut 6 bases from V and 0 bases from J; bases unmatched to any gene: 6. CDR3 in DNA: TGCGCCAGCAGCCGGGACAGGTTCTTGAACACTGAAGCTTTCTTT. Amino acid sequence: CASSRDRFLNTEAFF.

This clonotype was observed many times. V usage is TRBV12-3 or TRBV12-4 and J usage is TRBJ2-7; D gene ambiguous. The ends were cut back, 3 bases at V and 3 bases at J, with 12 bases in the middle. CDR3 length: 14 amino acids. The CDR3 spells CASSFGSAYYEQYF. The CDR3 region has the DNA TGTGCCAGCAGTTTTGGCAGTGCCTACTACGAGCAGTACTTC.

This clonotype was observed a handful of times. The chain combines TRBV4-3 with TRBJ2-2; D not resolved. CDR1 LGHNA and CDR2 YSLEER come from the germline V gene. The CDR3 spans 14 residues. V lost 4 bases and J 3 bases, leaving 9 bases between the germline ends. The CDR3 region is CASSPPRHTGELFF. In nucleotides, the CDR3 is TGCGCCAGCAGCCCCCCCAGACACACCGGGGAGCTGTTTTTT.

The chain has TRBV5-5 and TRBJ2-7; unclear D gene. The V gene lost 1 base and the J gene lost 2 bases, with 10 bases spanning the gap. Germline-derived CDR1 and CDR2 are SGHKS and YYEKEE (reference sequence). The CDR3 extends over 14 amino acids. The CDR3 region has the DNA TGTGCCAGCAGCTTGCTTAGCCAGACCTACGAGCAGTACTTC. Encoded protein: CASSLLSQTYEQYF.

This chain uses TRBV2 with TRBJ1-3, with D tentatively TRBD1 (6 bases). Germline CDR1 is SNHLY and CDR2 is FYNNEI. This CDR3 contains 14 residues. The V end lost 10 bases, the J end lost 3 bases, and 16 bases lay between the germline ends. CDR3 region: CAKTQGNLGNTIYF. The CDR3 region has the DNA TGTGCCAAAACACAGGGAAATCTTGGAAACACCATATATTTT.

This clonotype was seen only a few times. The chain combines TRBV9 with TRBJ2-3; TRBD2 matches 9 bases. CDR1 and CDR2 from the germline V gene are SGDLS and YYNGEE. Trimming cost V 4 bases and J 15 bases; bases outside gene matches: 12. The CDR3 runs 13 residues. The chain's CDR3 is CASSPLTTSGTYF. The DNA of the CDR3 is TGTGCCAGCAGCCCCCTAACGACTAGCGGCACTTATTTT.

The chain has TRBV12-3 or TRBV12-4 and TRBJ2-2; 8 bases align to TRBD2. This CDR3 is 15 amino acids long. The trim removed 4 bases at V and 3 bases at J, leaving 4 bases unmatched. CDR3 loop: CASSSSGGYTGELFF. In DNA, the CDR3 is TGTGCCAGCAGTTCGAGCGGGGGCTACACCGGGGAGCTGTTTTTT.